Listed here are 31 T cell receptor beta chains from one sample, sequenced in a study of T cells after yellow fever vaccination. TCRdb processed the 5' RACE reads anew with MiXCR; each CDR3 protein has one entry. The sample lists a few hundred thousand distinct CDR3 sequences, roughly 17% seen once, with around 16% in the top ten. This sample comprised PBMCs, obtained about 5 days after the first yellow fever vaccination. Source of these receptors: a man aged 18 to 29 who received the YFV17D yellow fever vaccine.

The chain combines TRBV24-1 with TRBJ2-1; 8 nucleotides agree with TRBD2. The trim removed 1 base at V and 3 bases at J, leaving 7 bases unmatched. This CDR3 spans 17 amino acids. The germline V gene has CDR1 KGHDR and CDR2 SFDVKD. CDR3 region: CATSDFGSGGFYNEQFF. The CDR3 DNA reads TGTGCCACCAGTGATTTTGGCAGCGGGGGCTTCTACAATGAGCAGTTCTTC.

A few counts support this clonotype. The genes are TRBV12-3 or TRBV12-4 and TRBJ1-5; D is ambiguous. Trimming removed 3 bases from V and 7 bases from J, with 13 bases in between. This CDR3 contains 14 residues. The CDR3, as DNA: TGTGCCAGCAGTTTGGAAAAGTTCCGGCAGCCCCAGCATTTT. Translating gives CASSLEKFRQPQHF.

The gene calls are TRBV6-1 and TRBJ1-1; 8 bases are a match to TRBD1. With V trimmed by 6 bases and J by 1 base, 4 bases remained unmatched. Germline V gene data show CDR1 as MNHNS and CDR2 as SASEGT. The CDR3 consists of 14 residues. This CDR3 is CASRGQGPNTEAFF. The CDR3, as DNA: TGTGCCAGCAGAGGACAGGGTCCGAACACTGAAGCTTTCTTT.

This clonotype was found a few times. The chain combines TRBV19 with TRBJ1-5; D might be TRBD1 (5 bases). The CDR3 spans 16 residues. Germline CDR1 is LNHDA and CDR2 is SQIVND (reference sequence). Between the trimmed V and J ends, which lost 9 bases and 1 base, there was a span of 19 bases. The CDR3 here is CASKGPPGASNQPQHF. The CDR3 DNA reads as TGTGCCAGCAAGGGGCCGCCCGGGGCAAGCAATCAGCCCCAGCATTTT.

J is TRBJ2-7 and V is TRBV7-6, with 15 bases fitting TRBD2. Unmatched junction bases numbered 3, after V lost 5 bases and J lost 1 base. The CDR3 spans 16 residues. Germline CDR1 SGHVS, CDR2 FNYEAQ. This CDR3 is CASSPGLAGGSYEQYF. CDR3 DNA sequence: TGTGCCAGCAGCCCGGGACTAGCGGGGGGATCCTACGAGCAGTACTTC.

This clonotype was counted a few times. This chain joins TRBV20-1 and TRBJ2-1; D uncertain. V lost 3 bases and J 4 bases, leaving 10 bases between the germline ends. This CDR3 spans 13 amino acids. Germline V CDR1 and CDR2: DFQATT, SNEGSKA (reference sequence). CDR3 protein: CSASASTYNEQFF. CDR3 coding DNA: TGCAGTGCTAGCGCCAGCACTTACAATGAGCAGTTCTTC.

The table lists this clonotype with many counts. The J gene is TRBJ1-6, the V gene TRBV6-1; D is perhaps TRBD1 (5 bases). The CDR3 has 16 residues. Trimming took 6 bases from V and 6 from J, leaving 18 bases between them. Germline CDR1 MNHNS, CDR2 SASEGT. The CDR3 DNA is TGTGCCAGCAGACACCGACCGGGACTGCCTAATTCACCCCTCCACTTT. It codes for CASRHRPGLPNSPLHF.

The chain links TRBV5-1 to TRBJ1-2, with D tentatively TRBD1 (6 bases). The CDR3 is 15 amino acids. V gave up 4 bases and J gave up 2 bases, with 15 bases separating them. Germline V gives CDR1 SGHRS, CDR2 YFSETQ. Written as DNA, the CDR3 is TGCGCCAGCAGCCTCCAACAGGGACGCAACTATGGCTACACCTTC. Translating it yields CASSLQQGRNYGYTF.

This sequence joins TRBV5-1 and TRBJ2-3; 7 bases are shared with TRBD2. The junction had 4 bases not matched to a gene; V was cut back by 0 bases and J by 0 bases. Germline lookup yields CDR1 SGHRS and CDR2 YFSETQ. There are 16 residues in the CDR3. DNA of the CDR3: TGCGCCAGCAGCTTGGGGACTAGAAGGAGCACAGATACGCAGTATTTT. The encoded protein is CASSLGTRRSTDTQYF.

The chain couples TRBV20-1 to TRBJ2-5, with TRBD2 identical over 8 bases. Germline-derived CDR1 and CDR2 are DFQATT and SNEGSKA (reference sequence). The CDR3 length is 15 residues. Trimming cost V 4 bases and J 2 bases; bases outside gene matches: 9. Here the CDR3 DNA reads TGCAGTGCTATTGACGGGGGGGGTATACAAGAGACCCAGTACTTC. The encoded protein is CSAIDGGGIQETQYF.

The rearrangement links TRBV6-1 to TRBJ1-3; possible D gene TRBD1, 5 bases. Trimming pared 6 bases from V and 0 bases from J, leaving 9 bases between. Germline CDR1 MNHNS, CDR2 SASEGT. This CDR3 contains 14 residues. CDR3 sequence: CASSGTSSGNTIYF. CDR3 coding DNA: TGTGCCAGCAGCGGGACGAGCTCTGGAAACACCATATATTTT.

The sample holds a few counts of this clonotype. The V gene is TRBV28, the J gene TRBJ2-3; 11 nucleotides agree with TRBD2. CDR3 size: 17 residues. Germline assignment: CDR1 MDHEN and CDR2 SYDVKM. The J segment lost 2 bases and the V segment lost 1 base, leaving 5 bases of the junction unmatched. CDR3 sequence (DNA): TGTGCCAGCAGTTTATACGCTAGCGGGGGGATCACAGATACGCAGTATTTT. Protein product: CASSLYASGGITDTQYF.

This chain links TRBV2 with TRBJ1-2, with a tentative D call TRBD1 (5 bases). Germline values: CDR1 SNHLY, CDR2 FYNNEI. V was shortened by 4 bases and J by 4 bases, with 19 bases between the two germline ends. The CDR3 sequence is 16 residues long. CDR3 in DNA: TGTGCCAGCAGTGCACAAAGGGCCAGGGAGTTCTATGGCTACACCTTC. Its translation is CASSAQRAREFYGYTF. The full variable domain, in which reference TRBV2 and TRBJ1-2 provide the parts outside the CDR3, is EPEVTQTPSHQVTQMGQEVILRCVPISNHLYFYWYRQILGQKVEFLVSFYNNEISEKSEIFDDQFSVERPDGSNFTLKIRSTKLEDSAMYFCASSAQRAREFYGYTFGSGTRLTVV.

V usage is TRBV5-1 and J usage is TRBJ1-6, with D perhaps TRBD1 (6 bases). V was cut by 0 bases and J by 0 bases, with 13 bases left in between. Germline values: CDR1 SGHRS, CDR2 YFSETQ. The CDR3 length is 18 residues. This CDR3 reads CASSLAGQGSSYNSPLHF. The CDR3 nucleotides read TGCGCCAGCAGCTTGGCCGGGCAGGGGAGCTCCTATAATTCACCCCTCCACTTT.

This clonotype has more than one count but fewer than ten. The CDR3 loop is CASSQADLSGNTIYF. CDR3 coding DNA: TGCGCCAGCAGCCAAGCCGACCTCTCTGGAAACACCATATATTTT. The V gene is TRBV4-3, the J gene TRBJ1-3; D gene uncertain. Trimming removed 1 base at V and 0 bases at J, with 7 bases between. The CDR3 spans 15 residues. CDR1 is LGHNA, CDR2 YSLEER, per germline.

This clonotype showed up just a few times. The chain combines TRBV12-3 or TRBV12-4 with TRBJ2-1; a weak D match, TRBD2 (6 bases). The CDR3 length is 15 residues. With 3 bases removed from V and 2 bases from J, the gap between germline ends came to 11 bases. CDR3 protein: CASSLSGDAYNEQFF. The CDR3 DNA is TGTGCCAGCAGTTTGTCGGGGGATGCCTACAATGAGCAGTTCTTC.

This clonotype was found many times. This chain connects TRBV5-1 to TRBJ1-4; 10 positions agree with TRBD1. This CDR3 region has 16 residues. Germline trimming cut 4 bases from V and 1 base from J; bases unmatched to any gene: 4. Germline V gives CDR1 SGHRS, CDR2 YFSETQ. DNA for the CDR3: TGCGCCAGCAGCCCCCGGGACAGGGGAACTAATGAAAAACTGTTTTTT. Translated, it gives CASSPRDRGTNEKLFF.

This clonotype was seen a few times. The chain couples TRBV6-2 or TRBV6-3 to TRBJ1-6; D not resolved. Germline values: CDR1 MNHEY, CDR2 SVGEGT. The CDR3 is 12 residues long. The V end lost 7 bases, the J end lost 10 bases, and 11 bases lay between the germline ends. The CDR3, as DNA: TGTGCCAGCAAAATCACTATGTCACCCCTCCACTTT. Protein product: CASKITMSPLHF.

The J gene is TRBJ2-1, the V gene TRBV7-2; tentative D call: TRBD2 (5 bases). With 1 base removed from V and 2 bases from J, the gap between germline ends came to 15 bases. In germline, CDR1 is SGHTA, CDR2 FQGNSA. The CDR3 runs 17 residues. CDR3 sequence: CASSLGGQSPAYNEQFF. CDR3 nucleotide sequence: TGTGCCAGCAGCTTAGGAGGGCAGTCCCCAGCCTACAATGAGCAGTTCTTC. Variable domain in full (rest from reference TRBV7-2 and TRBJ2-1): GAGVSQSPSNKVTEKGKDVELRCDPISGHTALYWYRQSLGQGLEFLIYFQGNSAPDKSGLPSDRFSAERTGGSVSTLTIQRTQQEDSAVYLCASSLGGQSPAYNEQFFGPGTRLTVL.

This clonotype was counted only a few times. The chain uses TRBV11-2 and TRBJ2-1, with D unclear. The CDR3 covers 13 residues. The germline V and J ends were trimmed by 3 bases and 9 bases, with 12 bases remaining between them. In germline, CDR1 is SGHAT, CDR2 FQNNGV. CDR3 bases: TGTGCCAGCAGCTTCGGTGGGGTGGGTGAGCAGTTCTTC. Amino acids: CASSFGGVGEQFF.

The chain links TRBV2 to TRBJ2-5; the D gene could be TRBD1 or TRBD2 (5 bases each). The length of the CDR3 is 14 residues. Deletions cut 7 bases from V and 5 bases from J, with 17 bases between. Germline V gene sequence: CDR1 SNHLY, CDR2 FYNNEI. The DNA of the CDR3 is TGTGCCAGCATGAGGGGAACTGTCTCGGAGACCCAGTACTTC. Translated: CASMRGTVSETQYF.

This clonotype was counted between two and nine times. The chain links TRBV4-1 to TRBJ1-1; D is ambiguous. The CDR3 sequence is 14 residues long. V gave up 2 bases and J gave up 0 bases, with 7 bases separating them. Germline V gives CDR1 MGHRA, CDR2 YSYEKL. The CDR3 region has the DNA TGCGCCAGCAGCCAATTTGGCATGAACACTGAAGCTTTCTTT. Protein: CASSQFGMNTEAFF.

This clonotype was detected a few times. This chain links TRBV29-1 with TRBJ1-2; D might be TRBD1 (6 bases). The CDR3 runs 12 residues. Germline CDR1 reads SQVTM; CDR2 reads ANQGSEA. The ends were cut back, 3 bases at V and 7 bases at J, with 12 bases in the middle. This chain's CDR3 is CSVEIGGRGYTF. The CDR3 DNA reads TGCAGCGTTGAGATAGGGGGTCGTGGCTACACCTTC.

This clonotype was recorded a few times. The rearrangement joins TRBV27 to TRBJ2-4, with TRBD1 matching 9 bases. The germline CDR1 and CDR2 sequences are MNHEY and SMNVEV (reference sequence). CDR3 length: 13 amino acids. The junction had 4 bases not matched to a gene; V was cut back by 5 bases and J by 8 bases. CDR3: CASSAGQGDIQYF. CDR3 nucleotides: TGTGCCAGCAGTGCGGGACAGGGCGACATTCAGTACTTC.

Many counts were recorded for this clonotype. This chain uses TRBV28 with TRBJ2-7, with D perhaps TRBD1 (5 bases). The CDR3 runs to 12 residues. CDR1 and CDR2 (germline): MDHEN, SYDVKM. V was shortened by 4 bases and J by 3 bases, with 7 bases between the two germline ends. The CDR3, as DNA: TGTGCCAGCAGTTCAGACAGCTACGAGCAGTACGTC. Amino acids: CASSSDSYEQYV.

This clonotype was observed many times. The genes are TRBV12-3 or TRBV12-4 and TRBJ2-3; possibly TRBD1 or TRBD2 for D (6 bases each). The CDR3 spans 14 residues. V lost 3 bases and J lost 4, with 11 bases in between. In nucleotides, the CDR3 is TGTGCCAGCAGTTTCGGGGGCTTGGCAGATACGCAGTATTTT. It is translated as CASSFGGLADTQYF.

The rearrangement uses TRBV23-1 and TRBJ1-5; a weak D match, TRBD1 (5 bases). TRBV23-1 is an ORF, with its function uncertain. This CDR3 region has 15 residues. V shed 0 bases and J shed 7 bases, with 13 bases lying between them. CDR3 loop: CASSQSCRAEQPQHF. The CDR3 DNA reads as TGCGCCAGCAGTCAATCGTGCAGGGCAGAACAGCCCCAGCATTTT.

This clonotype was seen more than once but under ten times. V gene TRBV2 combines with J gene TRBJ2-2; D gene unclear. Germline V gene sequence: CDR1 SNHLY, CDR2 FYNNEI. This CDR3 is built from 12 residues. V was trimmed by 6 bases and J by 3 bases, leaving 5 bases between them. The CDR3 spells CASRDDTGELFF. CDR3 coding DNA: TGTGCCAGCAGAGATGACACCGGGGAGCTGTTTTTT.

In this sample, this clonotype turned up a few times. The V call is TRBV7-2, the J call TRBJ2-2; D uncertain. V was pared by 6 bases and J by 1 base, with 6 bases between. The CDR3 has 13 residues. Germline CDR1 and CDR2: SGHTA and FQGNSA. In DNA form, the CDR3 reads TGTGCCAGCAGGAGAGAGAACACCGGGGAGCTGTTTTTT. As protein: CASRRENTGELFF.

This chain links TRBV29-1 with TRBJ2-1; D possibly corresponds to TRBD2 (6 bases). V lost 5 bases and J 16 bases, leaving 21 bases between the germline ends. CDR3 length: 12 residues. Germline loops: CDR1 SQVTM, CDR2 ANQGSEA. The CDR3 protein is CSVIVGDSRQFF. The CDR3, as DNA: TGCAGCGTTATAGTCGGGGACTCGAGGCAATTCTTC.

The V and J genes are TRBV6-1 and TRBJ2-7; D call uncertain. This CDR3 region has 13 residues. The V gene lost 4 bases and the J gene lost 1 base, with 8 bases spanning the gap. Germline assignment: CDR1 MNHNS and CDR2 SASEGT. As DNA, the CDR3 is TGTGCCAGCAGTGGTCGGAGATCCTACGAGCAGTACGTC. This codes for CASSGRRSYEQYV.